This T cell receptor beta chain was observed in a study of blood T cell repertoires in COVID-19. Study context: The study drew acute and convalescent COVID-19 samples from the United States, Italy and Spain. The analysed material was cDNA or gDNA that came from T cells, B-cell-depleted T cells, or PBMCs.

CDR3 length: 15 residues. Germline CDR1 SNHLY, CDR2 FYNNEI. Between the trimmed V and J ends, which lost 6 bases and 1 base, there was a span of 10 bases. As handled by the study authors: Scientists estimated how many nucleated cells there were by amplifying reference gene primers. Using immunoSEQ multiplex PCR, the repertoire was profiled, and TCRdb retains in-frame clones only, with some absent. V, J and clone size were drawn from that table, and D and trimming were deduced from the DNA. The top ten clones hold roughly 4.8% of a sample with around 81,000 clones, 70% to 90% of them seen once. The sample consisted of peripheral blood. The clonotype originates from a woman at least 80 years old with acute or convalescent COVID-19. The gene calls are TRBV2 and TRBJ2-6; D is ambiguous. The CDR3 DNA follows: TGTGCCAGCAGGAGACTTACTTCTGGGGCCAACGTCCTGACTTTC. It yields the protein CASRRLTSGANVLTF.